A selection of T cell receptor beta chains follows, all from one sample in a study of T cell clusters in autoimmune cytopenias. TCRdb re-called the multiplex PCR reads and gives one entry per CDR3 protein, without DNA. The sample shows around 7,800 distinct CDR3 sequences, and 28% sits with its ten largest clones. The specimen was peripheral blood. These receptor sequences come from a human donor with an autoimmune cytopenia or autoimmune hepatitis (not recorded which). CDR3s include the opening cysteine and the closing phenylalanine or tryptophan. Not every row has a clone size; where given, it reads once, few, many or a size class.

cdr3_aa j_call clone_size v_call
CASSPELNEQFF TRBJ2-1 NA TRBV18
CASSLGSGSYYNEQFF TRBJ2-1 medium-sized TRBV7-9
CASSQQGTYGYTF TRBJ1-2 NA TRBV27
CASSLSGTEGFYQPQHF TRBJ1-5 NA TRBV27
CASSLLRHQAFF TRBJ1-1 NA TRBV28
CASSSGTAGYYGYTF TRBJ1-2 NA TRBV28
CASSLDPLGRGWGYNGQFF TRBJ2-1 NA TRBV7-3
CAWSGQGTILPNTEAFF TRBJ1-1 NA TRBV30
CSVEQDNYDGYTF TRBJ1-2 medium-sized TRBV29-1
CASSLAGGVSSTEAFF TRBJ1-1 NA TRBV5-1
CASSGSRQVIYGYTF TRBJ1-2 NA TRBV6-5
CASSWGTGTGAYEQYF TRBJ2-7 NA TRBV7-9
CASSFRQVNTEAFF TRBJ1-1 NA TRBV12-3/TRBV12-4
CASSLAGFATGYTF TRBJ1-2 NA TRBV12-3/TRBV12-4